What follows are 2 T cell receptor beta chains derived from one specimen sequenced in a study of Tregs in tolerant kidney transplant recipients. The method was immunoSEQ multiplex PCR; TCRdb's version includes in-frame clones alone and lacks a portion of them. The record lists about 52,000 clones, of which the ten most abundant hold approximately 0.81%. The sequenced sample was CD4+ T cells from blood, obtained before the transplant. Receptor source: a human donor who received a combined kidney and bone marrow transplant.

On this clone itself: The CDR3 extends 3 residues past the end of the read, so its final part is completed from the germline J gene. This rearrangement joins TRBV19 to TRBJ2-7; tentative D call: TRBD1 (6 bases). V lost 5 bases, J lost 0 bases, and 17 bases lay in between. The CDR3 contains 16 residues. Germline V CDR1 and CDR2: LNHDA, SQIVND (reference sequence). The CDR3 bases that were read are TGTGCCAGTAGTTCCACCAGGGGCAGGGCCTCCTACGAG. This codes for CASSSTRGRASYE. Given in full, the CDR3 is CASSSTRGRASYEQYF.

On this clone itself: The read is 3 residues too short to cover the CDR3 end, so that end is filled in from the germline J gene. The chain combines TRBV2 with TRBJ2-1; TRBD2 agrees at 12 bases. The germline gives CDR1 SNHLY, CDR2 FYNNEI. After removal of 5 bases from V and 7 bases from J, the junction contained 6 bases not matched to a gene. CDR3 length equals 15 residues. This chain's CDR3 is CASSRASGGVNEQFF. CDR3 bases read: TGTGCCAGCAGTCGTGCTAGCGGGGGGGTTAATGAG.